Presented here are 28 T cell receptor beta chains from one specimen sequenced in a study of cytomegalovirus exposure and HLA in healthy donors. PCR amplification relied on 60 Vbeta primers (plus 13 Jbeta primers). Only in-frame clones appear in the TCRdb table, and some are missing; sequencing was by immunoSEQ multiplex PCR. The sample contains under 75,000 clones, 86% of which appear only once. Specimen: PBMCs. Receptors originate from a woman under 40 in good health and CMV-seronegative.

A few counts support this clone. The CDR3: CASSLVGTGYQPQHF. In nucleotides, the CDR3 is TGTGCCAGCAGCTTAGTGGGGACAGGGTATCAGCCCCAGCATTTT. The chain links TRBV7-2 to TRBJ1-5; TRBD1 matches 9 bases. V lost 1 base and J lost 5; bases outside the gene matches: 3. The germline CDR1 and CDR2 sequences are SGHTA and FQGNSA. The CDR3 has 15 amino acids.

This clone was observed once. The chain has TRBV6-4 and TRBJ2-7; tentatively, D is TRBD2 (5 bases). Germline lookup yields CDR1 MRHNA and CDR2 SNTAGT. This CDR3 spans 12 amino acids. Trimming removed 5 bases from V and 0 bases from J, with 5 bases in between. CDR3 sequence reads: CASSSGSYEQYF. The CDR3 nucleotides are TGTGCCAGCAGTAGCGGCTCCTACGAGCAGTACTTC.

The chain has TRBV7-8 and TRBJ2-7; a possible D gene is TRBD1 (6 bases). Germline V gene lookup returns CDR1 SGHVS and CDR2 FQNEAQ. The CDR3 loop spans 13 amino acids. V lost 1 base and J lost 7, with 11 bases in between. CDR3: CASSLGTVEEQYF. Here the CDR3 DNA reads TGTGCCAGCAGCTTAGGGACAGTAGAGGAGCAGTACTTC.

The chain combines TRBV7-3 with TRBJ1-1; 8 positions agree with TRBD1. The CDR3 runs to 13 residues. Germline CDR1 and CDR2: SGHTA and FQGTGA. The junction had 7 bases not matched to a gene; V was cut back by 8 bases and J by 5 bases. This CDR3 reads CASYRGDETEAFF. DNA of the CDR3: TGTGCCAGCTACAGGGGGGATGAGACTGAAGCTTTCTTT.

The CDR3 region has the DNA TGTGCCAGCAGTCCGCGGGACAGCGTTTACGAGCAGTACTTC. It specifies CASSPRDSVYEQYF. V usage is TRBV27 and J usage is TRBJ2-7; the D gene is possibly TRBD1 (7 bases). Germline assignment: CDR1 MNHEY and CDR2 SMNVEV (reference sequence). The CDR3 has 14 residues. Trimming left V 5 bases short and J 4 bases short, with 15 bases between.

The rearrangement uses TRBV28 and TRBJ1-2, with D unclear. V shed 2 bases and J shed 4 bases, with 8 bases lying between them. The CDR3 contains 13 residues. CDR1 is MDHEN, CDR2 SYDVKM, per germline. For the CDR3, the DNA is TGTGCCAGCAGTTTACATCCGGTCTATGGCTACACCTTC. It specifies CASSLHPVYGYTF.

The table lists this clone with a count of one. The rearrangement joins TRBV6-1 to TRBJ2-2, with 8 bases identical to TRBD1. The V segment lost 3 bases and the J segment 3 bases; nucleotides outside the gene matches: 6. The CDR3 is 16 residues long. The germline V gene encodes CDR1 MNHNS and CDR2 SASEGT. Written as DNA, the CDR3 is TGTGCCAGCAGTGACGACAGGGGACTGGACACCGGGGAGCTGTTTTTT. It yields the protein CASSDDRGLDTGELFF.

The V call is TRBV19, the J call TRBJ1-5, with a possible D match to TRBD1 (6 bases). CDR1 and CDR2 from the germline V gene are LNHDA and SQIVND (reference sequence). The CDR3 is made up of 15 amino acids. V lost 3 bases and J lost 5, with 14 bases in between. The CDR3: CASSITGYQDQPQHF. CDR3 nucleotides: TGTGCCAGTAGTATTACAGGGTACCAGGATCAGCCCCAGCATTTT. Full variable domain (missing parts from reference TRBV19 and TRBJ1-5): DGGITQSPKYLFRKEGQNVTLSCEQNLNHDAMYWYRQDPGQGLRLIYYSQIVNDFQKGDIAEGYSVSREKKESFPLTVTSAQKNPTAFYLCASSITGYQDQPQHFGDGTRLSIL.

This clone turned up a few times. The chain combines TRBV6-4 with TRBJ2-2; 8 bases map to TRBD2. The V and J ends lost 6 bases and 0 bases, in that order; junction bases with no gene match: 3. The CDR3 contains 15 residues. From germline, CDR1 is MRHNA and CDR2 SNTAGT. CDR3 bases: TGTGCCAGCAGCCCGGGACTAGCGAACACCGGGGAGCTGTTTTTT. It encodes CASSPGLANTGELFF.

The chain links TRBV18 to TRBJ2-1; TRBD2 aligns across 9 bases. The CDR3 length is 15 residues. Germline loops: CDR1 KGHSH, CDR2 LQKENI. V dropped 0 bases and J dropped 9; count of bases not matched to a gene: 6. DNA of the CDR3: TGTGCCAGCTCACCACCGACACCAGCGGGAGGTGAGCAGTTCTTC. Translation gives CASSPPTPAGGEQFF.

CDR3 nucleotide sequence: TGTGCCAGCAGTTACGGGTTTGGGGGGGCTAAGCCTGAAGCTTTCTTT. Translated, it gives CASSYGFGGAKPEAFF. This chain uses TRBV6-5 with TRBJ1-1; a possible D gene is TRBD1 (6 bases). Germline CDR1 is MNHEY and CDR2 is SVGAGI. V was shortened by 2 bases and J by 6 bases, with 19 bases between the two germline ends. CDR3 length: 16 residues.

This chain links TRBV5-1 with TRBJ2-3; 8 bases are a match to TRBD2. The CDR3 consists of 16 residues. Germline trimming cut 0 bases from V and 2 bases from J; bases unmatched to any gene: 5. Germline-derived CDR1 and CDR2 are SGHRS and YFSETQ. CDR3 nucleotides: TGCGCCAGCAGCTTGGAATTAGCGGGGAACACAGATACGCAGTATTTT. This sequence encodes CASSLELAGNTDTQYF.

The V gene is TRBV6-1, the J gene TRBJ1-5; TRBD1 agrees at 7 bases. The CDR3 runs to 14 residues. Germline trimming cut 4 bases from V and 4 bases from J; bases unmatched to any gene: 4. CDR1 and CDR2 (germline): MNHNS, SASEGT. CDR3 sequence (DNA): TGTGCCAGCAGTGTAGGACAGGAGAATCAGCCCCAGCATTTT. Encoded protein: CASSVGQENQPQHF.

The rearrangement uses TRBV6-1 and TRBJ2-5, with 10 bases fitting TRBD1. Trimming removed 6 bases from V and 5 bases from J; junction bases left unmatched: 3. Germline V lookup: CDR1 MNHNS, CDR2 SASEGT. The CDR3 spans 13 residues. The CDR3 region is CASSWTGGETQYF. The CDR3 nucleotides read TGTGCCAGCAGCTGGACAGGGGGGGAGACCCAGTACTTC.

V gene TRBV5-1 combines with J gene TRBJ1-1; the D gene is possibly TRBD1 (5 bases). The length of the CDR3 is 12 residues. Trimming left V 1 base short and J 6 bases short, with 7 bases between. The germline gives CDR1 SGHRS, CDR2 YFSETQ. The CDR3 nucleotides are TGCGCCAGCAGCTTGTGGGGGGCTGAAGCTTTCTTT. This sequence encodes CASSLWGAEAFF.

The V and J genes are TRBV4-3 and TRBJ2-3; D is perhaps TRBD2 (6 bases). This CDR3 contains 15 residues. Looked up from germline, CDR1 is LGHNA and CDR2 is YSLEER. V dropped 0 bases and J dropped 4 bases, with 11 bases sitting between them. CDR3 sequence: CASSQEGRGADTQYF. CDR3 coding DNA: TGCGCCAGCAGCCAAGAAGGGCGGGGCGCAGATACGCAGTATTTT.

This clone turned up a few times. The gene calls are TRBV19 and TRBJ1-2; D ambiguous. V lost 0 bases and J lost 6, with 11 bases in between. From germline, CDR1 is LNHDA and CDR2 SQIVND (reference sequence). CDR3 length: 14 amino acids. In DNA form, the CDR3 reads TGTGCCAGTAGTATAGATCGAACCGGTGATGGCTACACCTTC. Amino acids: CASSIDRTGDGYTF. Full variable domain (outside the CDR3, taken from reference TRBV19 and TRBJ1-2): DGGITQSPKYLFRKEGQNVTLSCEQNLNHDAMYWYRQDPGQGLRLIYYSQIVNDFQKGDIAEGYSVSREKKESFPLTVTSAQKNPTAFYLCASSIDRTGDGYTFGSGTRLTVV.

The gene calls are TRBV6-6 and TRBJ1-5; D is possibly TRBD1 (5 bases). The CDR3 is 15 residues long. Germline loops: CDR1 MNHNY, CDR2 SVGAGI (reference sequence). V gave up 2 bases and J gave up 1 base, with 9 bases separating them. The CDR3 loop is CASSYPGSSNQPQHF. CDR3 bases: TGTGCCAGCAGTTACCCAGGGTCCAGCAATCAGCCCCAGCATTTT.

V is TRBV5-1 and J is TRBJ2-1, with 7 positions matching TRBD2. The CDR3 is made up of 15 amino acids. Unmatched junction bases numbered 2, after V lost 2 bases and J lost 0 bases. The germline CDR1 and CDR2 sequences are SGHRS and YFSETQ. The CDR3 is CASSLSGVSYNEQFF. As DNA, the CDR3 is TGCGCCAGCAGCTTAAGCGGGGTCTCCTACAATGAGCAGTTCTTC.

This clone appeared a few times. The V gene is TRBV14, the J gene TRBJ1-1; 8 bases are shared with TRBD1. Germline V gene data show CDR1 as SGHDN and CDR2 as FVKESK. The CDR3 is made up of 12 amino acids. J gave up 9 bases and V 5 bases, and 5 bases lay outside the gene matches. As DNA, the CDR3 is TGTGCCAGCAGCGGGACAGGCCCAAAAGCTTTCTTT. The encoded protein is CASSGTGPKAFF.

As DNA, the CDR3 is TGTGCCAGCAGCTTAAGTACAGGGGGCGGTAACACCGGGGAGCTGTTTTTT. Translating gives CASSLSTGGGNTGELFF. The chain carries TRBV7-6 and TRBJ2-2, with TRBD1 matching 9 bases. The germline V gene has CDR1 SGHVS and CDR2 FNYEAQ. This CDR3 spans 17 amino acids. J lost 2 bases, V lost 2 bases, and 6 bases had no gene match.

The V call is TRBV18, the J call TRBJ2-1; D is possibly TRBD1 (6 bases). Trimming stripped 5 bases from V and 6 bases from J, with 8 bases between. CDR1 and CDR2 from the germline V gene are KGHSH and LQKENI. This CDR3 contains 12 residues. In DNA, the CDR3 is TGTGCCAGCTCAGAACAGGGCAATGAGCAGTTCTTC. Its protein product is CASSEQGNEQFF.

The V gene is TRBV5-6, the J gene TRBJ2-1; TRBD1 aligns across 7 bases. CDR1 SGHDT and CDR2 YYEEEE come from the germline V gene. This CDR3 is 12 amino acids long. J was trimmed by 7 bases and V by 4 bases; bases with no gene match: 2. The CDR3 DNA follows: TGTGCCAGCAGCATGACAGGGAATGAGCAGTTCTTC. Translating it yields CASSMTGNEQFF.

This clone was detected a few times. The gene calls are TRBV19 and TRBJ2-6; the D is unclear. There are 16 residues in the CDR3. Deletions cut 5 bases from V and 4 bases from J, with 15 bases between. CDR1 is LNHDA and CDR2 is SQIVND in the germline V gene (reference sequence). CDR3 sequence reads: CASSPSLASGANVLTF. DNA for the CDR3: TGTGCCAGTAGTCCCTCTTTGGCCTCGGGGGCCAACGTCCTGACTTTC.

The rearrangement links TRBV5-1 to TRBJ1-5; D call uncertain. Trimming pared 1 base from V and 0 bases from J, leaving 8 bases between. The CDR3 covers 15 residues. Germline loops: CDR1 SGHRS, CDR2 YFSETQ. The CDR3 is CASSLFPNSNQPQHF. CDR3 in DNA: TGCGCCAGCAGCTTGTTCCCCAATAGCAATCAGCCCCAGCATTTT.

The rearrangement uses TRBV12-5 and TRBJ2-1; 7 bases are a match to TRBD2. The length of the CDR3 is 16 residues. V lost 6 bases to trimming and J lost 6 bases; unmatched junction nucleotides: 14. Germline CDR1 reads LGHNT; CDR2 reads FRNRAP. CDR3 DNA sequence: TGTGCTAGTGGACCCCCCTCACCGGGGAGGGCCAATGAGCAGTTCTTC. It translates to CASGPPSPGRANEQFF. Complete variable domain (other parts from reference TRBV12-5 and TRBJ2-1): DARVTQTPRHKVTEMGQEVTMRCQPILGHNTVFWYRQTMMQGLELLAYFRNRAPLDDSGMPKDRFSAEMPDATLATLKIQPSEPRDSAVYFCASGPPSPGRANEQFFGPGTRLTVL.

The CDR3 nucleotides read TGTGCCAGCAGTCCAAGGACTAGCGGGAGAGGGGAGACCCAGTACTTC. Encoded protein: CASSPRTSGRGETQYF. The genes are TRBV27 and TRBJ2-5; 13 nucleotides agree with TRBD2. Looked up from germline, CDR1 is MNHEY and CDR2 is SMNVEV (reference sequence). V shed 5 bases, J shed 5 bases, and the junction held 8 bases outside the gene matches. This CDR3 region has 16 residues.

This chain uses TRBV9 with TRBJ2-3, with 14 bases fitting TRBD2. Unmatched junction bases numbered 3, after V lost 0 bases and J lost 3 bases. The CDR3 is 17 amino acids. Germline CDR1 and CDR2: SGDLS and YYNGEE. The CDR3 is CASSVVGLAGATDTQYF. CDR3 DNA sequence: TGTGCCAGCAGCGTAGTGGGACTAGCGGGAGCAACAGATACGCAGTATTTT.